This T cell receptor (beta chain) comes out of a study of T cell repertoires in cytomegalovirus infection. Study context: As its CMV epitopes, the study selected recently identified HLA-C-restricted and well-studied HLA-B-restricted targets. Public TCR beta signatures indicated both CMV infection and matching HLA type. General observations from the study: In two of eight donors, the top clonotype was HLA-C-restricted CMV-specific. Carriers of CMV plus the relevant HLA were identified by cumulative public TCR beta family frequency.

Germline V gene lookup returns CDR1 SGHDT and CDR2 YYEEEE. Trimming took 3 bases from V and 7 from J; bases not matched to a gene: 5. The CDR3 has 14 residues. As concerns this clonotype: Its antigen remains unknown.

TCRdb re-analysed the reads in MiXCR, keeping a single row per CDR3 protein. The table includes about 830,000 distinct CDR3 sequences, less than 35% detected once. Specimen: cultured CD8+ T cells from PBMCs, collected from culture after CMV antigen stimulation. The sequence derives from a human donor in good health (CMV status not recorded). Some clones in this sample may be carry-over from other donors' samples. The rearrangement uses TRBV5-6 and TRBJ1-4; the match to TRBD1 covers 8 bases. The CDR3 protein is CASSSGGGGEKLFF. The CDR3 DNA reads TGTGCCAGCAGCTCAGGGGGCGGGGGTGAAAAACTGTTTTTT.